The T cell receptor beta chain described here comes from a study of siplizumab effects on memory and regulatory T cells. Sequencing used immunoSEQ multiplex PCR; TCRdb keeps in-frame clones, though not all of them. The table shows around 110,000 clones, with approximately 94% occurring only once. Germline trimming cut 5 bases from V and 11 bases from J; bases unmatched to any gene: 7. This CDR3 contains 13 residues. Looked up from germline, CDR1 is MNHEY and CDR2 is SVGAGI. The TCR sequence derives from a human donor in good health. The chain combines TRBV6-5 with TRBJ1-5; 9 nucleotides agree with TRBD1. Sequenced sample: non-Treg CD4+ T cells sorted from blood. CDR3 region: CASSTTGGMTQHF. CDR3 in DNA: TGTGCCAGCAGTACGACAGGGGGTATGACCCAGCATTTT.